Listed below are T cell receptor beta chains from one sample, sequenced in a study of blood T cell repertoires in COVID-19. Produced via immunoSEQ multiplex PCR; TCRdb's table is partial and in-frame only. Of about 310,000 clones in the sample, roughly 90% were seen once. Sequencing was carried out using PBMCs or T cells enriched from blood (not recorded which). The receptors shown here come from a woman in her twenties or thirties who had recovered from COVID-19. The CDR3 runs from the conserved cysteine through the conserved F or W. Each record gives: clone size, CDR3 length, V gene, J gene, D gene, CDR3 protein, CDR3 DNA. A D gene is named only where the DNA matches it firmly. The size entry is marked missing in some rows and otherwise reads once, few, many or a size class.

>once|15|TRBV19|TRBJ2-2|TRBD2
CASSTTGGHTGELFF
TGTGCCAGTAGTACGACGGGAGGGCACACCGGGGAGCTGTTTTTT
>.|13|TRBV12-3/TRBV12-4|TRBJ2-5|.
CASSRGQDETQYF
TGTGCCAGCAGCAGAGGACAAGATGAGACCCAGTACTTC
>.|11|TRBV4-1|TRBJ2-1|.
CASTSRDEQFF
TGCGCCAGCACCTCCAGGGATGAGCAGTTCTTC
>.|14|TRBV10-3|TRBJ1-6|TRBD1
CAIREGQGGSPLHF
TGTGCCATCAGGGAGGGACAGGGGGGTTCACCCCTCCACTTT
>.|14|TRBV7-2|TRBJ1-1|.
CASSPGHSNTEAFF
TGTGCCAGCAGCCCAGGACATTCGAACACTGAAGCTTTCTTT
>.|17|TRBV27|TRBJ2-5|TRBD2
CASSLFQLAGEVKTQYF
TGTGCCAGCAGTTTATTCCAACTAGCGGGAGAAGTAAAGACCCAGTACTTC
>.|12|TRBV19|TRBJ2-2|TRBD2
CAGGEDTGELFF
TGTGCCGGGGGGGAAGATACCGGGGAGCTGTTTTTT
>.|14|TRBV5-1|TRBJ2-1|TRBD1
CASSLGGQNNEQFF
TGCGCCAGCAGCTTGGGGGGACAGAACAATGAGCAGTTCTTC
>.|13|TRBV3-1/TRBV3-2|TRBJ1-6|.
CASSQEISIHLHF
TGTGCCAGCAGCCAAGAAATTTCCATTCACCTCCACTTT
>.|17|TRBV28|TRBJ2-7|TRBD1
CASSFHLPGQGAYEQYF
TGTGCCAGCAGTTTCCACTTGCCGGGACAGGGGGCCTACGAGCAGTACTTC
>.|13|TRBV30|TRBJ1-1|.
CAWGIGGNTEAFF
TGTGCCTGGGGGATAGGAGGGAACACTGAAGCTTTCTTT
>.|16|TRBV5-6|TRBJ2-1|TRBD2
CASSLLGLAANNEQFF
TGTGCCAGCAGCCTCCTGGGACTAGCGGCTAACAATGAGCAGTTCTTC
>.|12|TRBV29-1|TRBJ1-2|TRBD1
CSVARDSPGYTF
TGCAGCGTTGCGAGGGACAGCCCAGGCTACACCTTC
>.|15|TRBV19|TRBJ1-4|.
CASSDRQATNEKLFF
TGTGCCAGTAGTGACCGACAGGCAACTAATGAAAAACTGTTTTTT
>.|13|TRBV24-1|TRBJ2-1|TRBD1
CATSDRVFVEQFF
TGTGCCACCTCGGACAGGGTTTTCGTCGAGCAGTTCTTC
>.|17|TRBV5-1|TRBJ2-1|TRBD2
CASTKGTSGSWDNEQFF
TGCGCCAGCACCAAAGGAACTAGCGGGAGTTGGGACAATGAGCAGTTCTTC
>.|13|TRBV12-3/TRBV12-4|TRBJ2-3|.
CASSRRHTDTQYF
TGTGCCAGCAGCCGACGACACACAGATACGCAGTATTTT
>.|15|TRBV27|TRBJ1-1|.
CASSLGVGGVNEAFF
TGTGCCAGCAGCCTAGGAGTGGGGGGTGTTAATGAAGCTTTCTTT
>.|14|TRBV27|TRBJ2-7|.
CASSLEGAGYEQYF
TGTGCCAGCAGTTTGGAGGGGGCGGGCTACGAGCAGTACTTC
>.|16|TRBV7-2|TRBJ2-3|TRBD2
CASSSGLAGAVDTQYF
TGTGCCAGCAGCTCCGGACTAGCGGGAGCTGTAGATACGCAGTATTTT
>.|15|TRBV6-5|TRBJ1-1|.
CASSYPDSQNTEAFF
TGTGCCAGCAGTTACCCGGACTCCCAGAACACTGAAGCTTTCTTT
>once|11|TRBV20-1|TRBJ1-1|.
CSARVGQEAFF
TGCAGTGCTAGAGTGGGGCAGGAGGCTTTCTTT
>.|14|TRBV5-1|TRBJ2-2|TRBD2
CASSLGGDTGELFF
TGCGCCAGCAGTCTCGGGGGGGACACCGGGGAGCTGTTTTTT
>.|14|TRBV11-1|TRBJ2-2|TRBD1
CATTPGQWTGELFF
TGTGCCACCACCCCGGGACAGTGGACCGGGGAGCTGTTTTTT
>few|15|TRBV6-5|TRBJ2-7|.
CASSQRRGLSYEQYF
TGTGCCAGCAGTCAACGACGCGGGCTCTCCTACGAGCAGTACTTC
>.|14|TRBV7-6|TRBJ1-3|.
CASSPDSSGNTIYF
TGTGCCAGCAGCCCAGACAGCTCTGGAAACACCATATATTTT
>.|18|TRBV15|TRBJ2-3|TRBD2
CATSRDTRTSGRTDTQYF
TGTGCCACCAGCAGAGATACCCGGACTAGCGGGAGGACAGATACGCAGTATTTT
>.|14|TRBV14|TRBJ1-1|.
CASSQDGRQAEAFF
TGTGCCAGCAGCCAAGACGGCAGGCAGGCTGAAGCTTTCTTT
>.|17|TRBV15|TRBJ2-7|TRBD2
CATSRDLATSGRYEQYF
TGTGCCACCAGCAGAGACTTAGCGACTAGCGGGAGATACGAGCAGTACTTC
>once|17|TRBV10-3|TRBJ1-2|TRBD1
CAISESVGQGAGYGYTF
TGTGCCATCAGTGAGTCAGTCGGGCAGGGGGCAGGGTATGGCTACACCTTC
>.|20|TRBV4-2|TRBJ2-3|TRBD2
CASSPGLAGVGAHGTDTQYF
TGTGCCAGCAGCCCGGGACTAGCGGGAGTGGGGGCTCACGGCACAGATACGCAGTATTTT
>.|12|TRBV29-1|TRBJ2-7|.
CSVRESSYEQYF
TGCAGCGTTCGGGAAAGCTCCTACGAGCAGTACTTC
>.|16|TRBV9|TRBJ1-2|TRBD1
CASSADSTGGDYGYTF
TGTGCCAGCAGCGCAGACTCGACAGGGGGCGACTATGGCTACACCTTC
>.|13|TRBV13|TRBJ2-1|.
CASRPSTYNEQFF
TGTGCCAGCAGACCCAGTACGTACAATGAGCAGTTCTTC
>once|14|TRBV27|TRBJ1-6|TRBD1
CASRPTGSVSPLHF
TGTGCCAGCAGACCGACAGGGTCCGTCTCACCCCTCCACTTT
>once|16|TRBV7-3|TRBJ2-3|TRBD2
CASSLREREVLDTQYF
TGTGCCAGCAGCTTACGAGAGCGGGAGGTACTAGATACGCAGTATTTT
>.|14|TRBV19|TRBJ1-2|.
CASSHDSLNYGYTF
TGTGCCAGTAGTCACGACAGTTTAAACTATGGCTACACCTTC
>.|16|TRBV5-1|TRBJ2-2|TRBD2
CASSLLAGGNTGELFF
TGCGCCAGCAGCCTTTTAGCGGGAGGCAACACCGGGGAGCTGTTTTTT
>.|14|TRBV7-9|TRBJ2-3|.
CASSLNAGTDTQYF
TGTGCCAGCAGCTTAAACGCGGGCACAGATACGCAGTATTTT
>.|16|TRBV7-9|TRBJ2-1|.
CASSFLTGSGYNEQFF
TGTGCCAGCAGCTTTCTAACGGGGAGCGGCTACAATGAGCAGTTCTTC
>.|15|TRBV5-1|TRBJ2-7|TRBD2
CASSRGLAEVGEQYF
TGCGCCAGCAGCCGAGGACTAGCGGAGGTAGGAGAGCAGTACTTC